Below, 15 T cell receptor beta chains from the same sample are listed, as sequenced in a study of blood T cell repertoires in COVID-19. Clones were read by immunoSEQ multiplex PCR, and TCRdb kept only the in-frame ones, dropping some. This sample has some 26,000 clones; roughly 87% occur once, and the top ten carry 8.8%. The sequenced sample was peripheral blood. The receptors shown here come from a human donor with active COVID-19. The donor label of this sample is uncertain.

The V call is TRBV3-1 (or the pseudogene TRBV3-2), the J call TRBJ2-5; D possibly corresponds to TRBD2 (6 bases). V was shortened by 4 bases and J by 5 bases, with 11 bases between the two germline ends. The germline CDR1 and CDR2 sequences are LGHDT and YNNKEL (reference sequence). The CDR3 sequence is 13 residues long. The chain's CDR3 is CASSPPGVETQYF. CDR3 DNA sequence: TGTGCCAGCAGCCCCCCGGGGGTGGAGACCCAGTACTTC.

V and J are TRBV19 and TRBJ1-6, with D tentatively TRBD1 (5 bases). This CDR3 comprises 13 residues. Trimming removed 7 bases at V and 13 bases at J, with 17 bases between. Germline V gene sequence: CDR1 LNHDA, CDR2 SQIVND (reference sequence). The CDR3 DNA reads as TGTGCCAGTATTGGAGGGCCTGAGGGGCCCCTCCACTTT. Translation: CASIGGPEGPLHF.

This chain links TRBV7-8 with TRBJ2-3; no firm D call. The CDR3 is made up of 16 amino acids. The germline V and J ends were trimmed by 5 bases and 0 bases, with 15 bases remaining between them. Germline V gene lookup returns CDR1 SGHVS and CDR2 FQNEAQ. This chain's CDR3 is CASSPGEAPSTDTQYF. The DNA for the CDR3 is TGTGCCAGCAGCCCCGGTGAGGCGCCTAGCACAGATACGCAGTATTTT.

This clone was recorded only once. The genes are TRBV27 and TRBJ1-5; D might be TRBD1 (5 bases). V was clipped by 0 bases and J by 0 bases, with 9 bases between them. CDR3 size: 16 residues. Germline values: CDR1 MNHEY, CDR2 SMNVEV (reference sequence). The CDR3 region is CASSLSAGNSNQPQHF. In DNA form, the CDR3 reads TGTGCCAGCAGTTTATCCGCAGGGAATAGCAATCAGCCCCAGCATTTT.

V and J are TRBV30 and TRBJ2-3, with 7 bases lining up with TRBD2. Germline assignment: CDR1 GTSNPN and CDR2 SVGIG (reference sequence). The CDR3 runs 15 residues. The CDR3 DNA is TGTGCTTCCAAGGAATTAGCGGGCGTCACAGATACGCAGTATTTT. Translation: CASKELAGVTDTQYF.

The chain joins TRBV11-1 to TRBJ2-1; 8 bases match TRBD1. Trimming cost V 1 base and J 13 bases; bases outside gene matches: 3. CDR3 length: 12 residues. Per the germline V gene, CDR1 is SGHAT and CDR2 is FQDESV (reference sequence). The CDR3 spells CASSLGQGAQFF. The DNA of the CDR3 is TGTGCCAGCAGCTTAGGCCAGGGGGCCCAGTTCTTC.

This clone was counted once. The chain joins TRBV5-1 to TRBJ2-7, with D maybe TRBD2 (6 bases). CDR3 size: 13 residues. Germline CDR1 is SGHRS and CDR2 is YFSETQ. V lost 4 bases and J lost 0, with 8 bases in between. The CDR3 nucleotides read TGCGCCAGCAGCGGAGGGAGCTCCTACGAGCAGTACTTC. Amino acids: CASSGGSSYEQYF.

The rearrangement links TRBV7-8 to TRBJ2-7; 11 positions match TRBD2. J lost 2 bases, V lost 3 bases, and 3 bases had no gene match. CDR1 SGHVS and CDR2 FQNEAQ come from the germline V gene. The CDR3 has 15 amino acids. CDR3 nucleotides: TGTGCCAGCAGCTTCCGACTAGCGGGGACCTACGAGCAGTACTTC. Residues: CASSFRLAGTYEQYF.

V usage is TRBV4-3 and J usage is TRBJ1-3, with TRBD1 matching over 9 bases. Germline CDR1 is LGHNA and CDR2 is YSLEER. CDR3 size: 17 residues. The V and J ends lost 0 bases and 2 bases, in that order; junction bases with no gene match: 5. This chain's CDR3 is CASSQDLNRGPGNTIYF. CDR3 DNA sequence: TGCGCCAGCAGCCAAGATCTTAACAGGGGGCCTGGAAACACCATATATTTT.

The V call is TRBV3-1 (or the pseudogene TRBV3-2), the J call TRBJ2-1, with D perhaps matching TRBD1 (6 bases). The CDR3 runs 15 residues. V dropped 1 base and J dropped 9 bases, with 16 bases sitting between them. Germline V gives CDR1 LGHDT, CDR2 YNNKEL (reference sequence). The CDR3 loop reads CASSQGGRGGSEQFF. The CDR3 DNA reads as TGTGCCAGCAGCCAAGGTGGCAGGGGTGGAAGTGAGCAGTTCTTC.

DNA of the CDR3: TGCGCCAGCACAAGCGGGTCTAGCGGGAAAAATGAGCAGTTCTTC. This encodes CASTSGSSGKNEQFF. The rearrangement joins TRBV5-1 to TRBJ2-1; 9 positions match TRBD2. Germline CDR1 SGHRS, CDR2 YFSETQ. The CDR3 length is 15 residues. Trimming removed 6 bases from V and 7 bases from J; junction bases left unmatched: 11.

This clone is medium-sized by share. CDR3 amino acids: CASRTRGEDTQYF. In DNA form, the CDR3 reads TGTGCCAGCAGGACCAGGGGGGAGGATACGCAGTATTTT. The V call is TRBV2, the J call TRBJ2-3, with a possible D match to TRBD1 (7 bases). Trimming pared 6 bases from V and 6 bases from J, leaving 13 bases between. CDR1 SNHLY and CDR2 FYNNEI come from the germline V gene. This CDR3 is 13 amino acids long.

The chain recombines TRBV4-1 with TRBJ2-3, with 9 bases identical to TRBD2. This CDR3 is 16 amino acids long. Germline CDR1 and CDR2: MGHRA and YSYEKL. The V gene end was trimmed by 0 bases and the J gene end by 1 base; junction bases not matched to a gene: 2. The CDR3 spells CASSQELAGGTDTQYF. The DNA of the CDR3 is TGCGCCAGCAGCCAAGAACTAGCGGGTGGCACAGATACGCAGTATTTT.

The rearrangement links TRBV7-9 to TRBJ1-1; 8 bases align to TRBD1. The germline CDR1 and CDR2 sequences are SEHNR and FQNEAQ (reference sequence). This CDR3 comprises 14 residues. With 6 bases clipped from V and 2 bases from J, the junction kept 5 bases outside the gene matches. CDR3 DNA: TGTGCCAGCAGGTGGACAGGGACAAACACTGAAGCTTTCTTT. Encoded protein: CASRWTGTNTEAFF.

The rearrangement uses TRBV20-1 and TRBJ2-2; 7 positions agree with TRBD1. The CDR3 spans 14 residues. Per germline, CDR1 DFQATT and CDR2 SNEGSKA (reference sequence). The V gene end was trimmed by 3 bases and the J gene end by 5 bases; junction bases not matched to a gene: 6. The CDR3 sequence: CSASEQTGTGELFF. DNA of the CDR3: TGCAGTGCTAGTGAACAGACAGGGACCGGGGAGCTGTTTTTT.